The 15 T cell receptor beta chains listed next were all sequenced from one sample in a study of blood T cell repertoires in COVID-19 (dated by TCRdb to the early 2020s). Library method: the immunoSEQ multiplex PCR assay. TCRdb holds this immuneACCESS table with in-frame rearrangements only. Some clones are missing; in checked studies, unresolved V genes explain under half, and the rest has no known cause. The sample table contains 30,000 to 35,000 clones; only one count was recorded for about 90% of them. The top ten hold more than 13% of the sample. What was sequenced was peripheral blood. These receptors were taken from a man aged 60-69 years with active COVID-19.

Judged by abundance, this clone is medium-sized. The chain is built from TRBV27 and TRBJ2-6, with D possibly TRBD1 on 6 matching bases. From germline, CDR1 is MNHEY and CDR2 SMNVEV (reference sequence). Trimming removed 7 bases from V and 0 bases from J, with 16 bases in between. This CDR3 has 17 amino acids. This CDR3 reads CASKPTGSSSGANVLTF. For the CDR3, the DNA is TGTGCCAGCAAGCCAACAGGGTCGAGCTCTGGGGCCAACGTCCTGACTTTC.

The genes are TRBV20-1 and TRBJ2-1, with D perhaps matching TRBD1 (5 bases). From germline, CDR1 is DFQATT and CDR2 SNEGSKA (reference sequence). V lost 8 bases, J lost 8 bases, and 7 bases lay in between. The CDR3 loop spans 9 amino acids. The CDR3 reads CSRGYEQFF. Here the CDR3 DNA reads TGCAGTAGGGGCTATGAGCAGTTCTTC.

The V gene is TRBV10-3, the J gene TRBJ1-6; 7 bases are a match to TRBD1. V trimming: 4 bases; J trimming: 4 bases; junction bases outside the gene matches: 7. The CDR3 spans 16 residues. CDR1 is ENHRY, CDR2 SYGVKD, per germline. CDR3 region: CAISGSQTGYNSPLHF. CDR3 in DNA: TGTGCCATCAGTGGGTCTCAGACAGGGTATAATTCACCCCTCCACTTT.

CDR3 bases: TGTGCCAGCAGCGAGACTAGCGGGAGAGTCGATACGCAGTATTTT. As protein: CASSETSGRVDTQYF. V and J are TRBV3-1 (or the pseudogene TRBV3-2) and TRBJ2-3, with 12 bases identical to TRBD2. The germline V gene encodes CDR1 LGHDT and CDR2 YNNKEL (reference sequence). The CDR3 runs 15 residues. With 5 bases clipped from V and 6 bases from J, the junction kept 6 bases outside the gene matches.

V gene TRBV28 combines with J gene TRBJ2-7, with 8 nucleotides matching TRBD2. This CDR3 contains 14 residues. The V gene end was trimmed by 7 bases and the J gene end by 3 bases; junction bases not matched to a gene: 8. In germline, CDR1 is MDHEN, CDR2 SYDVKM. The CDR3 spells CASTNSGTYYEQYF. For the CDR3, the DNA is TGTGCCAGCACCAATAGCGGGACCTACTACGAGCAGTACTTC. The entire variable domain, with the rest obtained from reference TRBV28 and TRBJ2-7, is as follows: DVKVTQSSRYLVKRTGEKVFLECVQDMDHENMFWYRQDPGLGLRLIYFSYDVKMKEKGDIPEGYSVSREKKERFSLILESASTNQTSMYLCASTNSGTYYEQYFGPGTRLTVT.

This chain uses TRBV7-7 with TRBJ2-3, with D uncertain. V was shortened by 2 bases and J by 4 bases, with 16 bases between the two germline ends. The germline CDR1 and CDR2 sequences are SSHAT and FNYEAQ (reference sequence). The CDR3 length is 16 residues. In DNA form, the CDR3 reads TGTGCCAGCAGCTTAAGTCCCACGGTTGGAGCAGATACGCAGTATTTT. It specifies CASSLSPTVGADTQYF.

This chain uses TRBV3-1 (or the pseudogene TRBV3-2) with TRBJ2-1, with a tentative D call TRBD1 (5 bases). This CDR3 region has 12 residues. The V end was cut by 4 bases, the J end by 9 bases, with 10 bases between. In germline, CDR1 is LGHDT, CDR2 YNNKEL (reference sequence). The CDR3 DNA is TGTGCCAGCAGCCCCCAAGGGGCTGAGCAGTTCTTC. Its protein is CASSPQGAEQFF.

V is TRBV7-9 and J is TRBJ2-7, with 10 bases identical to TRBD2. There are 16 residues in the CDR3. Germline assignment: CDR1 SEHNR and CDR2 FQNEAQ (reference sequence). Germline trimming cut 2 bases from V and 5 bases from J; bases unmatched to any gene: 9. For the CDR3, the DNA is TGTGCCAGCAGCTTAAGTCCTGGGACTAGCGTCCACGAGCAGTACTTC. Amino acids: CASSLSPGTSVHEQYF.

This clone has more than one count but fewer than ten. The genes are TRBV4-1 and TRBJ2-7, with D perhaps TRBD2 (7 bases). Trimming shortened V by 0 bases and J by 0 bases, and 15 bases separated the two germline ends. CDR1 and CDR2 from the germline V gene are MGHRA and YSYEKL. There are 17 residues in the CDR3. Here the CDR3 DNA reads TGCGCCAGCAGCCAAGAGGGGGCCAGCGGGGCCTCCTACGAGCAGTACTTC. It is translated as CASSQEGASGASYEQYF.

V and J are TRBV7-2 and TRBJ2-1; no firm D call. The V end lost 2 bases, the J end lost 0 bases, and 5 bases lay between the germline ends. CDR1 SGHTA and CDR2 FQGNSA come from the germline V gene. The CDR3 is 14 amino acids. The CDR3 loop is CASSLSSSYNEQFF. CDR3 nucleotides: TGTGCCAGCAGCTTATCTAGCTCCTACAATGAGCAGTTCTTC.

This clone was seen a handful of times. The V and J genes are TRBV5-6 and TRBJ1-2, with a weak D call TRBD1 (5 bases). Germline V gene lookup returns CDR1 SGHDT and CDR2 YYEEEE. The CDR3 runs 13 residues. V was trimmed by 0 bases and J by 10 bases, leaving 13 bases between them. CDR3 sequence: CASSLDSRVDYTF. The DNA of the CDR3 is TGTGCCAGCAGCTTGGATAGCAGGGTGGACTACACCTTC.

The chain has TRBV3-1 (or the pseudogene TRBV3-2) and TRBJ2-3; tentatively, D is TRBD2 (6 bases). Germline lookup yields CDR1 LGHDT and CDR2 YNNKEL (reference sequence). The CDR3 contains 13 residues. V was cut by 4 bases and J by 4 bases, with 9 bases left in between. CDR3 in DNA: TGTGCCAGCAGCCTTACGGGGGCAGATACGCAGTATTTT. This translates into CASSLTGADTQYF.

The chain couples TRBV27 to TRBJ1-1; tentative D call: TRBD1 (6 bases). The ends were cut back, 2 bases at V and 1 base at J, with 8 bases in the middle. Germline-derived CDR1 and CDR2 are MNHEY and SMNVEV (reference sequence). CDR3 length: 14 residues. The CDR3 sequence: CASSLPGANTEAFF. DNA for the CDR3: TGTGCCAGCAGTTTACCAGGGGCGAACACTGAAGCTTTCTTT.

The chain uses TRBV5-4 and TRBJ2-1; perhaps TRBD1 as D (6 bases). This CDR3 is 14 amino acids long. Germline V gene sequence: CDR1 SGHNT, CDR2 YYREEE (reference sequence). Trimming removed 4 bases at V and 0 bases at J, with 8 bases between. The chain's CDR3 is CASSQQGSYNEQFF. CDR3 bases: TGTGCCAGCAGCCAACAGGGCTCCTACAATGAGCAGTTCTTC.

The CDR3 nucleotides are TGTGCCAGCAGCTTAGATTCCCAGACTGAAGCTTTCTTT. This codes for CASSLDSQTEAFF. The chain has TRBV11-2 and TRBJ1-1; D is unresolved. The ends were cut back, 0 bases at V and 5 bases at J, with 7 bases in the middle. This CDR3 has 13 amino acids. Germline lookup yields CDR1 SGHAT and CDR2 FQNNGV.